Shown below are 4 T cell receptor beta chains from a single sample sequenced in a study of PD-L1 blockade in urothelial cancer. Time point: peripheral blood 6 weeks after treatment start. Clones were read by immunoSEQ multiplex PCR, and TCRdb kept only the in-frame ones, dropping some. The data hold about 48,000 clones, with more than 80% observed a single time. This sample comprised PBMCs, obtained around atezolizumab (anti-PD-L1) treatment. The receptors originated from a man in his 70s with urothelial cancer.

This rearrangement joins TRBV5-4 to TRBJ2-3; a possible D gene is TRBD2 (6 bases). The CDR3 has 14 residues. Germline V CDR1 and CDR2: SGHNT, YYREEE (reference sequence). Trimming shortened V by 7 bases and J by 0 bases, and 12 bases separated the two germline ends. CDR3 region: CASAAGYSTDTQYF. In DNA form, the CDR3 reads TGTGCCAGCGCTGCGGGGTACAGCACAGATACGCAGTATTTT.

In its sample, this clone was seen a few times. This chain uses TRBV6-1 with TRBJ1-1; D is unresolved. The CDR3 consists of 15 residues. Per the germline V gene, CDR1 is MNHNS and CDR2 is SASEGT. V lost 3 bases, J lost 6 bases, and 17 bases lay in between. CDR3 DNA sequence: TGTGCCAGCAGTGAGGCGGGTAGACGGGAATCTGAAGCTTTCTTT. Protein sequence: CASSEAGRRESEAFF.

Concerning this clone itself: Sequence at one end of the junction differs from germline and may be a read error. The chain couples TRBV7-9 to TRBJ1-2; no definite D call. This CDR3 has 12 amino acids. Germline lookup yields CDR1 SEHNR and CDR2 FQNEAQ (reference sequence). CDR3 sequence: CASSLAPGGYTF. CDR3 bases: TGTGCCAGCAGCCTAGCTCCGGGAGGCTACACCTTC.

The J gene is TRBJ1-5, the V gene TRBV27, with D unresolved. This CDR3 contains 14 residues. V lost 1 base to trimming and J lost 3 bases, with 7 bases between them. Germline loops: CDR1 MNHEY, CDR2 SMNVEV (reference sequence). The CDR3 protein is CASSLFPFNQPQHF. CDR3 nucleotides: TGTGCCAGCAGTTTATTCCCCTTCAATCAGCCCCAGCATTTT.